The source of this T cell receptor (beta chain) is a study of cytomegalovirus exposure and HLA in healthy donors. Study-level findings and limits: Sequencing probably produced one cluster of sequence variants that were highly shared. Previously analyzed data showed that most TCR beta V segments were productive at a frequency of about 90% or about 30%.

This CDR3 is built from 12 residues. The V and J ends lost 6 bases and 6 bases respectively, with 11 bases between them. Looked up from germline, CDR1 is MNHEY and CDR2 is SVGAGI. Both 60 Vbeta primers and 13 Jbeta primers went into the PCR. Libraries were prepared by immunoSEQ multiplex PCR; TCRdb keeps only in-frame clonotypes and omits some of them. This sample has approximately 190,000 clones, with more than 75% found just once. On this clone: Its target is not known.

V usage is TRBV6-5 and J usage is TRBJ1-1; possible D gene TRBD1, 5 bases. The sequence was collected from a young woman in good health and CMV-seronegative. The sample taken for sequencing was PBMCs. CDR3 DNA sequence: TGTGCCAGCAGCCGGGGGGACGCTGAAGCTTTCTTT. Its protein product is CASSRGDAEAFF.